A selection of T cell receptor beta chains follows, all from one sample in a study of blood T cell repertoires in COVID-19. Assay used: immunoSEQ multiplex PCR; TCRdb lists only in-frame clones, some missing. This table has about 98,000 clones, more than 85% appearing once. Sequencing used peripheral blood. These TCRs come from a man aged 45-65 years with active or convalescent COVID-19. CDR3s include the opening cysteine and the closing phenylalanine or tryptophan. A D gene is named only where the DNA matches it firmly. Clone size is not always given. Where it is, it says once, few, many or a class for expanded clones.

abundance	j_gene	d_gene	len	v_gene	CDR3aa	CDR3nt
-	TRBJ2-3	TRBD2	16	TRBV5-4	CASSWTSGGATDTQYF	TGTGCCAGCAGCTGGACTAGCGGGGGGGCCACAGATACGCAGTATTTT
-	TRBJ2-1	TRBD2	15	TRBV7-8	CASSSRGGSYNEQFF	TGTGCCAGCAGCTCCCGGGGGGGCTCCTACAATGAGCAGTTCTTC
-	TRBJ2-2	-	16	TRBV19	CASSSPGHRVTGELFF	TGTGCCAGTAGTTCTCCGGGACACAGAGTCACCGGGGAGCTGTTTTTT
-	TRBJ1-1	-	14	TRBV5-4	CASSLEGLGPEAFF	TGTGCCAGCAGCTTGGAAGGACTAGGGCCTGAAGCTTTCTTT
-	TRBJ1-1	TRBD1	16	TRBV6-1	CASSDPRGQAHTEAFF	TGTGCCAGCAGTGATCCCCGGGGACAGGCGCACACTGAAGCTTTCTTT
-	TRBJ2-5	-	14	TRBV4-1	CASSIQLYQETQYF	TGCGCCAGCAGCATACAGCTGTACCAAGAGACCCAGTACTTC
-	TRBJ2-1	TRBD2	16	TRBV3-1/TRBV3-2	CASSLRTSGGAYEQFF	TGTGCCAGCAGCCTTAGGACTAGCGGGGGGGCCTATGAGCAGTTCTTC
once	TRBJ2-1	TRBD1	14	TRBV5-1	CASSLGTGDNEQFF	TGCGCCAGCAGCTTGGGGACAGGGGACAATGAGCAGTTCTTC
-	TRBJ2-2	TRBD2	15	TRBV6-4	CASSDVAGGTGELFF	TGTGCCAGCAGTGACGTAGCGGGGGGTACCGGGGAGCTGTTTTTT
-	TRBJ1-3	TRBD1	15	TRBV5-1	CASSTGQGTGNTIYF	TGCGCCAGCAGCACGGGACAGGGTACCGGAAACACCATATATTTT
-	TRBJ1-2	-	14	TRBV18	CASSPGQGLGGYTF	TGTGCCAGCTCACCTGGGCAGGGCCTAGGGGGCTACACCTTC
-	TRBJ1-3	-	15	TRBV2	CASSDFGARGNTIYF	TGTGCCAGCAGTGATTTTGGGGCGCGAGGAAACACCATATATTTT
once	TRBJ1-1	-	14	TRBV7-9	CASSLEGPYTEAFF	TGTGCCAGCAGCTTAGAGGGGCCGTACACTGAAGCTTTCTTT
-	TRBJ2-3	TRBD1	16	TRBV7-8	CASSKYRGFSTDTQYF	TGTGCCAGCAGCAAATACAGGGGATTCAGCACAGATACGCAGTATTTT
-	TRBJ2-6	TRBD2	15	TRBV7-8	CASSFGRVGTNVLTF	TGTGCCAGCAGCTTCGGGAGGGTTGGGACCAACGTCCTGACTTTC
-	TRBJ1-6	-	13	TRBV11-2	CASSPVGDSPLHF	TGTGCCAGCAGCCCCGTCGGGGATTCACCCCTCCACTTT
-	TRBJ2-2	-	12	TRBV7-9	CASSFLPGELFF	TGTGCCAGCAGCTTTCTTCCCGGGGAGCTGTTTTTT